Presented here are 5 T cell receptor beta chains from one specimen sequenced in a study of molecular identifiers for immune sequencing clone quantification. MiXCR, applied by TCRdb to the PCR reads, yields one record per CDR3 protein. This sample has roughly 320,000 distinct CDR3 sequences, with roughly a quarter found just once. Input material: naive CD8+ T cells from blood, with Jurkat cell RNA spiked in. Subset: FACS-sorted CD8+CD4-CCR7+CD45RA+ naive T cells. Every receptor here comes from a human donor in good health. Some libraries in this study had Jurkat cell RNA spiked in.

This clonotype was seen a handful of times. DNA for the CDR3: TGTGCCAGTAGTATACGGGTCTTCTCCCGTGAGTTGATTCAGTACTTC. It is translated as CASSIRVFSRELIQYF. This chain uses TRBV19 with TRBJ2-4; D is unresolved. Between the trimmed V and J ends, which lost 2 bases and 10 bases, there was a span of 21 bases. This CDR3 contains 16 residues. Germline CDR1 reads LNHDA; CDR2 reads SQIVND (reference sequence).

A few counts support this clonotype. This chain links TRBV4-3 with TRBJ2-7; D is tentatively TRBD1 or TRBD2 (5 bases each). Per the germline V gene, CDR1 is LGHNA and CDR2 is YSLEER. V was cut by 1 base and J by 2 bases, with 18 bases left in between. This CDR3 has 17 amino acids. CDR3 nucleotide sequence: TGCGCCAGCAGCCAAGGCGTGGGACCTTTACAACCCTACGAGCAGTACTTC. Encoded protein: CASSQGVGPLQPYEQYF.

Worth noting for this clonotype: This may be a read error, as it is one base from a much larger clone. The chain employs TRBV9 and TRBJ2-3, with D possibly being TRBD2 (6 bases). The germline V gene encodes CDR1 SGDLS and CDR2 YYNGEE. The CDR3 sequence is 16 residues long. V lost 10 bases to trimming and J lost 1 base, with 22 bases between them. The CDR3 spells CACNPGLSPRTDTQYF. The DNA of the CDR3 is TGTGCCTGCAACCCGGGACTTTCCCCTCGCACAGATACGCAGTATTTT.

In its sample, this clonotype was seen a few times. The genes are TRBV20-1 and TRBJ2-7, with 7 bases that match TRBD2. Trimming at V came to 5 bases and at J to 2 bases, leaving 6 bases not matched to a gene. Germline V gene data show CDR1 as DFQATT and CDR2 as SNEGSKA (reference sequence). This CDR3 comprises 13 residues. CDR3 nucleotides: TGCAGTGCTCAAGAACGGGGGGCCTACGAGCAGTACTTC. Its protein product is CSAQERGAYEQYF.

As regards this clonotype: A much larger clone lies one base from this, so it may be a read error. The V call is TRBV29-1, the J call TRBJ2-3; no firm D call. The DNA end is a closer match to TRBJ1-5, so the J assignment may be wrong. There are 16 residues in the CDR3. CDR1 is SQVTM, CDR2 ANQGSEA, per germline. CDR3 sequence reads: CSVEGRTSGITDTQHF. CDR3 in DNA: TGCAGCGTTGAAGGGAGGACTAGCGGGATCACAGATACGCAGCATTTT.